The clone carrying this T cell receptor beta chain was counted at least ten times. 2 million PBMCs stored at -80 C were the source of the unsorted libraries. These data belong to a study of neurological immune-mediated disorders. TCRdb used MiXCR to reprocess the 5' RACE reads, holding one entry per CDR3 protein. Here the sample spans roughly 120,000 distinct CDR3 sequences, roughly 3.2% being singletons. Sequenced: PBMCs. The receptor was derived from a woman in her twenties or thirties with multiple sclerosis.

As DNA, the CDR3 is TGTGCCAGCAGTAACCCACGGGGGGCCTCCTACGAGCAGTACTTC. This gives the protein CASSNPRGASYEQYF. This chain joins TRBV28 and TRBJ2-7, with D perhaps matching TRBD2 (7 bases). The V and J ends lost 5 bases and 0 bases respectively, with 14 bases between them. The germline gives CDR1 MDHEN, CDR2 SYDVKM. The length of the CDR3 is 15 residues.